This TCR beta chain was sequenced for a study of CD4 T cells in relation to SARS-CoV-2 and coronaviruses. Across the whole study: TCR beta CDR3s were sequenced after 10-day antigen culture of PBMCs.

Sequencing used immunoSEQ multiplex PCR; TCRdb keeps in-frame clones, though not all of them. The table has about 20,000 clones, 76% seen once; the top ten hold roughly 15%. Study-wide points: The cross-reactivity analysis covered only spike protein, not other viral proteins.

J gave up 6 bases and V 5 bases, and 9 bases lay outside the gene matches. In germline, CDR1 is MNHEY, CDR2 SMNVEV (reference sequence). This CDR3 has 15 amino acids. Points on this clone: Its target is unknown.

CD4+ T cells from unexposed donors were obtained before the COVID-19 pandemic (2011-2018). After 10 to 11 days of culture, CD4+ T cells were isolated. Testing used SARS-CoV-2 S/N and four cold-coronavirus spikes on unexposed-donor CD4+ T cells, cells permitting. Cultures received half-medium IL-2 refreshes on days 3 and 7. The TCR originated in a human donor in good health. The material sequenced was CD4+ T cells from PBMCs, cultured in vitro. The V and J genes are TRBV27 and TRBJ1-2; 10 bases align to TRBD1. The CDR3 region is CASSIRDRGWDGYTF. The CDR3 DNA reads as TGTGCCAGCAGTATCCGGGACAGGGGATGGGATGGCTACACCTTC.